Listed here are 13 T cell receptor beta chains from one sample, sequenced in a study of response to subunit inactivated influenza vaccine. TCRdb passed the RT-PCR reads through MiXCR, listing each CDR3 protein once. The sample yields 450,000 to 500,000 distinct CDR3 sequences, approximately 9.9% seen once. Sequencing used PBMCs from blood, obtained roughly 48 days after vaccination. Every receptor here comes from a man between 45 and 60 years old who received an inactivated influenza vaccine.

This clonotype was observed many times. The chain uses TRBV7-6 and TRBJ1-2; D uncertain. CDR1 is SGHVS and CDR2 is FNYEAQ in the germline V gene. This CDR3 has 17 amino acids. V was shortened by 5 bases and J by 2 bases, with 21 bases between the two germline ends. The CDR3 reads CASSNSVGWETNYGYTF. The CDR3 nucleotides are TGTGCCAGCAGCAATTCGGTCGGGTGGGAAACAAACTATGGCTACACCTTC. The variable domain in full, completed from reference TRBV7-6 and TRBJ1-2, reads GAGVSQSPRYKVTKRGQDVALRCDPISGHVSLYWYRQALGQGPEFLTYFNYEAQQDKSGLPNDRFSAERPEGSISTLTIQRTEQRDSAMYRCASSNSVGWETNYGYTFGSGTRLTVV.

This clonotype was picked up many times. V gene TRBV7-9 combines with J gene TRBJ2-3, with TRBD2 as a possible D gene (5 bases). Trimming removed 1 base from V and 0 bases from J, with 11 bases in between. Germline V gene data show CDR1 as SEHNR and CDR2 as FQNEAQ (reference sequence). This CDR3 is built from 16 residues. CDR3 protein: CASSLDGGPSTDTQYF. The CDR3 coding sequence is TGTGCCAGCAGCTTAGACGGCGGGCCAAGCACAGATACGCAGTATTTT.

This rearrangement joins TRBV29-1 to TRBJ2-3; 10 bases are a match to TRBD2. V lost 6 bases and J lost 0; bases outside the gene matches: 3. Germline V gives CDR1 SQVTM, CDR2 ANQGSEA. The CDR3 is made up of 14 amino acids. Here the CDR3 DNA reads TGCAGCGTCCTAGCGGGGGCCAGCACAGATACGCAGTATTTT. This encodes CSVLAGASTDTQYF.

Written as DNA, the CDR3 is TGTGCCAGCAGTTACATCCAGGGAGGGATGAACACTGAAGCTTTCTTT. This sequence encodes CASSYIQGGMNTEAFF. The chain is built from TRBV6-2 or TRBV6-3 and TRBJ1-1; possibly TRBD1 for D (5 bases). The CDR3 sequence is 16 residues long. In germline, CDR1 is MNHEY, CDR2 SVGEGT. Deletions cut 2 bases from V and 0 bases from J, with 13 bases between.

This clonotype was found a few times. The rearrangement joins TRBV7-2 to TRBJ2-7; 9 bases agree with TRBD2. The CDR3 spans 14 residues. Trimming cost V 1 base and J 6 bases; bases outside gene matches: 4. Germline CDR1 SGHTA, CDR2 FQGNSA. CDR3 sequence reads: CASSLVSGSSEQYF. For the CDR3, the DNA is TGTGCCAGCAGCTTAGTTAGCGGGAGTAGCGAGCAGTACTTC.

This clonotype was counted a few times. This chain links TRBV2 with TRBJ2-4; D gene uncertain. The CDR3 is made up of 14 amino acids. V lost 4 bases, J lost 0 bases, and 7 bases lay in between. Germline-derived CDR1 and CDR2 are SNHLY and FYNNEI. DNA of the CDR3: TGTGCCAGCAGTGTCTCAGGAGCCAAAAACATTCAGTACTTC. Amino acid sequence: CASSVSGAKNIQYF.

This clonotype came up a few times. The chain couples TRBV29-1 to TRBJ1-2, with TRBD1 as a possible D gene (5 bases). The CDR3 is made up of 12 amino acids. Per the germline V gene, CDR1 is SQVTM and CDR2 is ANQGSEA. V lost 7 bases, J lost 5 bases, and 14 bases lay in between. Here the CDR3 reads CSATGVGYGYTF. CDR3 in DNA: TGCAGCGCAACAGGTGTAGGGTATGGCTACACCTTC.

In this sample, this clonotype turned up many times. An end of the junction differs from the germline gene, which may be a read error. This chain uses TRBV15 with TRBJ1-2, with TRBD1 as a possible D gene (6 bases). Germline CDR1 reads LNHNV; CDR2 reads YYDKDF (reference sequence). This CDR3 spans 14 amino acids. The CDR3 bases are TGTGCCACCAGCGGAGAACAGGGTGGCTATGGCTACACCTTC. Its protein product is CATSGEQGGYGYTF.

The CDR3 DNA reads as TGTGCCAGCAGCGAAACTGGGGTGGGGAACGGTGAGCAGTTCTTC. The encoded protein is CASSETGVGNGEQFF. The gene calls are TRBV7-2 and TRBJ2-1; D remains unclear. This CDR3 is built from 15 residues. V was cut by 5 bases and J by 9 bases, with 20 bases left in between. CDR1 SGHTA and CDR2 FQGNSA come from the germline V gene.

J is TRBJ2-1 and V is TRBV10-2; 16 bases agree with TRBD2. This CDR3 spans 18 amino acids. From germline, CDR1 is WSHSY and CDR2 SAAADI. V dropped 0 bases and J dropped 6; count of bases not matched to a gene: 5. The CDR3: CASSESGTSGRALNEQFF. CDR3 DNA: TGCGCCAGCAGTGAGTCTGGGACTAGCGGGAGGGCCCTCAATGAGCAGTTCTTC.

This clonotype was picked up a small number of times. The CDR3 DNA reads as TGTGCCATCAGGCGGACTAGGGACTACGAGCAGTACTTC. This sequence encodes CAIRRTRDYEQYF. The chain couples TRBV10-3 to TRBJ2-7, with TRBD2 matching 7 bases. The V segment lost 6 bases and the J segment 3 bases; nucleotides outside the gene matches: 5. CDR1 ENHRY and CDR2 SYGVKD come from the germline V gene. This CDR3 is built from 13 residues.

This clonotype was recorded a few times. The genes are TRBV6-1 and TRBJ2-3; 7 bases are shared with TRBD2. There are 17 residues in the CDR3. Germline CDR1 is MNHNS and CDR2 is SASEGT. Unmatched junction bases numbered 12, after V lost 2 bases and J lost 4 bases. CDR3 sequence reads: CASSEQGSGPWADTQYF. CDR3 nucleotide sequence: TGTGCCAGCAGTGAACAGGGTAGCGGGCCTTGGGCAGATACGCAGTATTTT.

This clonotype was counted a few times. V and J are TRBV29-1 and TRBJ2-3, with TRBD2 matching over 9 bases. V lost 2 bases to trimming and J lost 2 bases; unmatched junction nucleotides: 8. The CDR3 has 16 residues. Germline assignment: CDR1 SQVTM and CDR2 ANQGSEA. CDR3 amino acids: CSVEKLSSGATDTQYF. Here the CDR3 DNA reads TGCAGCGTTGAAAAGCTGTCTAGCGGGGCCACAGATACGCAGTATTTT.